This T cell receptor (beta chain) was captured by sequencing in a study of cytomegalovirus exposure and HLA in healthy donors. The PCR ran on 60 Vbeta and 13 Jbeta primers. Produced via immunoSEQ multiplex PCR; TCRdb's table is partial and in-frame only. Among hundreds of thousands of clones, around 80% were seen once, and the ten largest hold roughly 0.58%. V was pared by 7 bases and J by 5 bases, with 20 bases between. Germline CDR1 and CDR2: SQVTM and ANQGSEA. This CDR3 comprises 14 residues. General observations from the study: Reported findings show TCR beta sequences accurately forecast HLA-A and HLA-B alleles in most subjects. In the analysis, some V segments, TRBV6-2 and TRBV6-3 included, were excluded as indistinguishable. V- and J-gene trimming in TCR beta was tied to a missense DCLRE1C variant by an analysis performed later. Immune exposure data for these donors was limited to CMV serostatus.

Regarding this clone: The target antigen is unknown.

The TCR originated in a woman aged 35 to 49 in good health and CMV-seronegative. Material for sequencing was PBMCs. The J gene is TRBJ1-1, the V gene TRBV29-1; perhaps TRBD1 as D (5 bases). CDR3 amino acids: CSALRFDSGTEAFF. The CDR3 bases are TGCAGCGCCCTTCGATTTGACAGTGGGACTGAAGCTTTCTTT. Full variable domain (rest looked up from reference TRBV29-1 and TRBJ1-1): SAVISQKPSRDICQRGTSLTIQCQVDSQVTMMFWYRQQPGQSLTLIATANQGSEATYESGFVIDKFPISRPNLTFSTLTVSNMSPEDSSIYLCSALRFDSGTEAFFGQGTRLTVV.